The clone carrying this T cell receptor (beta chain) was detected ten times or more. The data were taken from a study of blood T cells in healthy people across ages. Germline CDR1 SQVTM, CDR2 ANQGSEA. CDR3 length: 13 residues. V lost 4 bases to trimming and J lost 4 bases, with 10 bases between them. Alongside a J-beta primer mix, a sample-barcoded 5' primer served in a second PCR lasting about 6 to 11 cycles. In TCRdb, the 5' RACE reads were re-called with MiXCR into one record per CDR3 protein. In the table there are fewer than 800,000 distinct CDR3 sequences, less than 40% of which are singletons. The sequenced sample consisted of blood. This chain uses TRBV29-1 with TRBJ1-4; a possible D gene is TRBD1 (6 bases). The sequence was obtained from a woman of 80 years or more in good health. CDR3: CSVVSGVNEKLFF. CDR3 coding DNA: TGCAGCGTTGTGTCAGGGGTTAATGAAAAACTGTTTTTT.